Listed below are T cell receptor beta chains from one sample, sequenced in a study of T cells in Graves' hyperthyroidism and ophthalmopathy. Using its own MiXCR run on the multiplex PCR reads, TCRdb lists one record per CDR3 protein. Among under 300,000 distinct CDR3 sequences listed, about 20% were seen once. The specimen sequenced was blood. These receptor sequences come from a man aged 30-40 years with Graves' ophthalmopathy. CDR3s include the opening cysteine and the closing phenylalanine or tryptophan. D genes are given only for firm matches. Part of the rows lack a size; the others show once, few, many or a class for expanded clones.

few,15,TRBV5-5,.,TRBJ1-1,TGTGCCAGCACCCCCTCTGGGGGGCCGAGGACTGAAGCTTTCTTT,CASTPSGGPRTEAFF
few,15,TRBV19,TRBD1,TRBJ1-1,TGTGCCAGCAGAGGACAGGTCAACATGAACACTGAAGCTTTCTTT,CASRGQVNMNTEAFF
few,16,TRBV10-3,TRBD1,TRBJ2-2,TGTGCCATCAGTGAGTCCGACAGGGGGACGACCGGGGAGCTGTTTTTT,CAISESDRGTTGELFF
.,13,TRBV13,.,TRBJ2-5,TGTGCCAGCAGCTCGACAGGGAGGGAGACCCAGTACTTC,CASSSTGRETQYF
many,17,TRBV11-2,TRBD1,TRBJ2-7,TGTGCCAGCAGCTCCCCCACACAGGGGGCGCGATCAGGCGAGCAGTACTTC,CASSSPTQGARSGEQYF
.,18,TRBV6-1,.,TRBJ1-1,TGTGCCAGCTGGGGCTCGGAATTACGACCGTTGATGAACACTGAAGCTTTCTTT,CASWGSELRPLMNTEAFF
.,19,TRBV7-9,TRBD1,TRBJ2-6,TGTGCCAGTAGTACCCGTCGCGGACAGGGGAGGTCTGGGGCCAACGTCCTGACTTTC,CASSTRRGQGRSGANVLTF
.,15,TRBV6-1,.,TRBJ1-1,TGTGCCAGCAGTATGGGGGTACGGATGAACACTGAAGCTTTCTTT,CASSMGVRMNTEAFF
.,12,TRBV10-3,.,TRBJ1-1,TGTGCCATCAGTAAGACTGAAGTCGGAGCTTTCTTT,CAISKTEVGAFF
.,15,TRBV6-1,TRBD1,TRBJ1-3,TGTGCCAGCAAACCCCACCGACAGGGGCGTTACACCATATATTTT,CASKPHRQGRYTIYF
few,14,TRBV2,TRBD2,TRBJ2-3,TGTGCCAGCACCGGGACTACGACATCGGATACGCAGTATTTT,CASTGTTTSDTQYF
few,16,TRBV11-2,TRBD1,TRBJ1-4,TGTGCCAGCAGCGTCTACAGGGGCACAACTAATGAAAAACTGTTTTTT,CASSVYRGTTNEKLFF
.,11,TRBV6-1,.,TRBJ2-3,TGTGCCAGCAACTATCAGAATACGCAGTATTTT,CASNYQNTQYF
.,19,TRBV27,TRBD2,TRBJ2-1,TGTGCCAGCAGTCCCAGGGGCCCTAGCGGGCGGGGCTCCTACAATGAGCAGTTCTTC,CASSPRGPSGRGSYNEQFF
.,17,TRBV7-2,TRBD1,TRBJ2-1,TGTGCCAGCAGACCCCGGACAGGTTCATTCTCCTACAATGAGCAGTTCTTC,CASRPRTGSFSYNEQFF
.,15,TRBV7-6,TRBD2,TRBJ2-3,TGTGCCAGCAAAAGACTAGCGGTTGGGGAAGATACGCAGTATTTT,CASKRLAVGEDTQYF
many,16,TRBV19,TRBD1,TRBJ2-2,TGTGCCAGTAGGAACACTGGGACAGCGAACACCGGGGAGCTGTTTTTT,CASRNTGTANTGELFF
many,16,TRBV2,TRBD2,TRBJ2-3,TGTGCCAGCAGTGTTTCGTCTAGCGGGAGCACAGATACGCAGTATTTT,CASSVSSSGSTDTQYF
many,17,TRBV2,TRBD2,TRBJ2-1,TGTGCCAGCAGCGTTGCGGGCCCCTCGTCGGGAGGCAATGAGCAGTTCTTC,CASSVAGPSSGGNEQFF
.,15,TRBV6-5,.,TRBJ2-1,TGTGCCAGCAGTTACTCTGTAGACTTGGGTAATGAGCAGTTCTTC,CASSYSVDLGNEQFF
many,13,TRBV11-3,.,TRBJ1-5,TGTGCCAGCAGCCGAAATAGCAATCAGCCCCAGCATTTT,CASSRNSNQPQHF
.,13,TRBV30,.,TRBJ1-2,TGTGCCTGGAGTAGAGGGGGGAGCTATGGCTACACCTTC,CAWSRGGSYGYTF
few,16,TRBV6-1,TRBD2,TRBJ2-1,TGTGCCAGCAGTTCCCTCGGACTAGCCGAGTACAATGAGCAGTTCTTC,CASSSLGLAEYNEQFF
.,13,TRBV9,.,TRBJ2-1,TGTGCCAGCAGCGCCAACAGGGTTAATGAGCAGTTCTTC,CASSANRVNEQFF
.,13,TRBV29-1,TRBD2,TRBJ2-3,TGCAGCGTTGCCGTAGGGACTAGCGCTACGCAGTATTTT,CSVAVGTSATQYF
many,13,TRBV12-3/TRBV12-4,.,TRBJ2-5,TGTGCCAGCAGTTTAAGACTCCAAGAGACCCAGTACTTC,CASSLRLQETQYF
many,16,TRBV11-3,.,TRBJ2-1,TGTGCCAGCAGCTTAGTTCGGTACGGCTCCTACAATGAGCAGTTCTTC,CASSLVRYGSYNEQFF
.,15,TRBV5-1,TRBD1,TRBJ2-3,TGCGCCAGCAGCTTGGTGGGACAGGGGGCGAGGGTGCAGTATTTT,CASSLVGQGARVQYF
many,15,TRBV2,TRBD1,TRBJ2-1,TGTGCCAGCGAGGGGACAGGGAGCTCCTACAATGAGCAGTTCTTC,CASEGTGSSYNEQFF
many,15,TRBV5-8,.,TRBJ1-6,TGTGCCAGCAGCCAAGACCGGGACGGGGGTTCACCCCTCCACTTT,CASSQDRDGGSPLHF
few,20,TRBV24-1,TRBD2,TRBJ2-1,TGTGCCACCAGTGATCTCCCAGTGGCTAGCGGGTTAACGTCCTACAATGAGCAGTTCTTC,CATSDLPVASGLTSYNEQFF
many,13,TRBV27,.,TRBJ2-1,TGTGCCAGCAGTTTATACCAGGGGCATGAGCAGTTCTTC,CASSLYQGHEQFF
.,13,TRBV9,.,TRBJ1-1,TGTGCCAGCAGCCCCCCTGTGAACACTGAAGCTTTCTTT,CASSPPVNTEAFF
many,13,TRBV3-1,.,TRBJ1-5,TGTGCCAGCAGCCAAATCGGTAACCAGCCCCAGCATTTT,CASSQIGNQPQHF
.,12,TRBV19,.,TRBJ1-3,TGTGCCAGTAGTATGGCCGGAAACACCATATATTTT,CASSMAGNTIYF
.,15,TRBV10-2,TRBD2,TRBJ2-1,TGCGCCAGCAGTGAGCGGACTAGCGGGAGAAGGGAGCAGTTCTTC,CASSERTSGRREQFF
.,14,TRBV6-1,.,TRBJ2-7,TGTGCCAGCAGTCTACGGGGGATTTTGTACGAGCAGTACTTC,CASSLRGILYEQYF
.,15,TRBV6-5,TRBD1,TRBJ2-3,TGTGCCAGCAGTTACCTTGGGACAGCCGACGATACGCAGTATTTT,CASSYLGTADDTQYF
.,15,TRBV6-1,.,TRBJ2-2,TGTGCCAGCAGTGAATGGGGTTCGAACACCGGGGAGCTGTTTTTT,CASSEWGSNTGELFF
few,13,TRBV7-2,TRBD1,TRBJ1-2,TGTGCCAGCAGTCGAGGACAGGCCTATGGCTACACCTTC,CASSRGQAYGYTF
.,12,TRBV27,TRBD1,TRBJ2-7,TGTGCCAGTAGGGGGCCGACCTACGAGCAGTACTTC,CASRGPTYEQYF
many,15,TRBV3-1,TRBD1,TRBJ2-7,TGTGCCAGCAGCCTCCGGGACAGGGTTTCGGGGGAGCAGTACTTC,CASSLRDRVSGEQYF
few,12,TRBV20-1,TRBD2,TRBJ2-1,TGCAGTGCTGAGCGGGACTACAATGAGCAGTTCTTC,CSAERDYNEQFF
once,14,TRBV5-1,.,TRBJ1-2,TGCGCCAGCAGTGGCACAGAGCCTAACTATGGCTACGCCTTC,CASSGTEPNYGYAF
few,11,TRBV29-1,.,TRBJ1-1,TGCAGCGTTGGGGGCAACAATGAAGCTTTCTTT,CSVGGNNEAFF
.,15,TRBV27,.,TRBJ1-5,TGTGCCAGCAGTCTCAGGGAGGGAGGCAATCAGCCCCAGCATTTT,CASSLREGGNQPQHF
once,13,TRBV24-1,.,TRBJ2-3,TGTGCCACCAGTGATTTAAACAGTGATACGCAGTATTTT,CATSDLNSDTQYF
many,16,TRBV12-3/TRBV12-4,.,TRBJ1-1,TGTGCCAGCAGTGCCCAGGGCGGGGTCTCTGCCACTGAAGCTTTCTTT,CASSAQGGVSATEAFF
.,13,TRBV4-2,.,TRBJ2-3,TGTGCCAGCAGCCAACTCCTCCGAGATACGCAGTATTTT,CASSQLLRDTQYF